The source of this TCR beta chain is a study of cytomegalovirus exposure and HLA in healthy donors. Broader study findings: Later genetic work tied a missense DCLRE1C variant to beta-chain V and J trimming. Most subjects' HLA-A and HLA-B alleles were reportedly predicted from TCR beta sequences. In a later analysis, parvovirus B19, influenza, CMV and Epstein-Barr virus appeared linked to several top co-occurrence clusters. Most TCR sequences were seen very rarely across donors, but some public TCRs occurred in many.

This clone was detected once. Its antigen is currently unknown. It was with 60 Vbeta and 13 Jbeta primers that the PCR ran. Libraries were prepared by immunoSEQ multiplex PCR; TCRdb keeps only in-frame clonotypes and omits some of them. Counted here are 150,000 to 200,000 clones, approximately 77% occurring once; the ten biggest clones make up more than 3%. Sequences were obtained from PBMCs. The receptor was isolated from a man aged 40-49 years in good health and CMV-seropositive.

The CDR3 coding sequence is TGTGCCAGCAGCAACCTAGCGGGAGGGCACAATGAGCAGTTCTTC. Protein: CASSNLAGGHNEQFF. The rearrangement links TRBV7-6 to TRBJ2-1; 12 bases match TRBD2. The CDR3 is made up of 15 amino acids. CDR1 SGHVS and CDR2 FNYEAQ come from the germline V gene. Trimming cost V 5 bases and J 5 bases; bases outside gene matches: 4.